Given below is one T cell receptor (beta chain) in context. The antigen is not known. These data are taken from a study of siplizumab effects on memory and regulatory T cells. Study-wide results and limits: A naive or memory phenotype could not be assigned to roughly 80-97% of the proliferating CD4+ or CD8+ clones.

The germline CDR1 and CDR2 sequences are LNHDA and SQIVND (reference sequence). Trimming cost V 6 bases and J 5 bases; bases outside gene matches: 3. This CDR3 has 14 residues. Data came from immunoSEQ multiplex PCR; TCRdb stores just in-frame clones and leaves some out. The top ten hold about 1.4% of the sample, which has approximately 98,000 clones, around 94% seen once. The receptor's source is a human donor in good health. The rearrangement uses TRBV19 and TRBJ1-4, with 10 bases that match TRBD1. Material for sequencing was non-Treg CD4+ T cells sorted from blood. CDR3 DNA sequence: TGTGCCAGTAGAACGGGACAGGGGAATGAAAAACTGTTTTTT. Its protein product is CASRTGQGNEKLFF.